A single count supports the clone carrying this T cell receptor (beta chain). Its target is unknown. With 3 bases clipped from V and 7 bases from J, the junction kept 6 bases outside the gene matches. The CDR3 sequence is 13 residues long. Germline CDR1 reads SGHRS; CDR2 reads YFSETQ. This entry belongs to a study of chemoradiotherapy in HPV16-positive cancers. Study-wide context: Two HPV16-positive patients' cells yielded candidate HPV-specific clones and common motifs.

Study-wide results and limits: Non-HPV-specific T cells did not expand in tumors during treatment, whereas candidate HPV-specific clones and E7-related motifs did.

Here immunoSEQ multiplex PCR was the method, and the copy in TCRdb shows in-frame clones only, minus some. There are approximately 1,100 clones in the sample; over 75% occur only once, and about 12% lies in the top ten. Sequencing used tumor tissue, obtained from a patient who underwent chemoradiotherapy. The TCR comes from a human donor with HPV-associated anogenital cancer. The chain is built from TRBV5-1 and TRBJ1-1, with 7 bases fitting TRBD1. The CDR3 bases are TGCGCCAGCAGCTGGGGACAGAGTCTTGAAGCTTTCTTT. Translating gives CASSWGQSLEAFF.